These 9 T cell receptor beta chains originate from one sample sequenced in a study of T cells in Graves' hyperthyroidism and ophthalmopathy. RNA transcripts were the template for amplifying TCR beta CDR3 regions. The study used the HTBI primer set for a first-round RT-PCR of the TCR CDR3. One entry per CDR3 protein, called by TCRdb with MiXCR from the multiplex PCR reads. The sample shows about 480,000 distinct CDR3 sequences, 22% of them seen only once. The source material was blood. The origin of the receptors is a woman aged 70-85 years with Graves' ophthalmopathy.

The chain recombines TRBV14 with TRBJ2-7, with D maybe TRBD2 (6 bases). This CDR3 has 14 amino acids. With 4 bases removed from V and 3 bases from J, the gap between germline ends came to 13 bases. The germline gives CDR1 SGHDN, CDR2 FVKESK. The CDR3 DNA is TGTGCCAGCAGCCCCCTGCGGGACCTCTACGAGCAGTACTTC. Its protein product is CASSPLRDLYEQYF.

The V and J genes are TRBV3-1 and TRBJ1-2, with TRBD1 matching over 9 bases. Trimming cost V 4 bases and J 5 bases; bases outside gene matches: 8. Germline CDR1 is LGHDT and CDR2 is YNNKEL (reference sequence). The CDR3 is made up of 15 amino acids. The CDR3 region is CASSLQQGAGYGYTF. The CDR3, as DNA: TGTGCCAGCAGCCTCCAACAGGGGGCCGGGTATGGCTACACCTTC. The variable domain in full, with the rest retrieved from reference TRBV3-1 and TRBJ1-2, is DTAVSQTPKYLVTQMGNDKSIKCEQNLGHDTMYWYKQDSKKFLKIMFSYNNKELIINETVPNRFSPKSPDKAHLNLHINSLELGDSAVYFCASSLQQGAGYGYTFGSGTRLTVV.

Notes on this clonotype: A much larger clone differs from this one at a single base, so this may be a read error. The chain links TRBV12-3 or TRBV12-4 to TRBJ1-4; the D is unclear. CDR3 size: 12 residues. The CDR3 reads CASGLLSEKLFF. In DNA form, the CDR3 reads TGTGCCAGCGGTTTACTCAGTGAAAAACTGTTTTTT.

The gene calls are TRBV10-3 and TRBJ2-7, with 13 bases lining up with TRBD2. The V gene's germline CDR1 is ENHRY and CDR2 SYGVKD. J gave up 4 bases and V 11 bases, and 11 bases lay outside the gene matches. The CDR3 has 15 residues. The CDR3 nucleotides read TGTGCCTCCAAAACCCCGACTAGCGGGAGGTACGAGCAGTACTTC. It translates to CASKTPTSGRYEQYF.

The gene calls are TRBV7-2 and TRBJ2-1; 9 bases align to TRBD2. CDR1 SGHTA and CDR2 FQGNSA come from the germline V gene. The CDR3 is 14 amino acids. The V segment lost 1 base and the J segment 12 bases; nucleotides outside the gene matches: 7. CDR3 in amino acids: CASSLERLAGWQFF. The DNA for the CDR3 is TGTGCCAGCAGCTTAGAGAGGCTAGCGGGATGGCAGTTCTTC.

CDR3 amino acids: CASSGGDNQPQHF. CDR3 coding DNA: TGTGCCAGCTCGGGGGGCGATAATCAGCCCCAGCATTTT. The chain combines TRBV18 with TRBJ1-5; tentative D call: TRBD1 (6 bases). This CDR3 has 13 amino acids. Germline V gene sequence: CDR1 KGHSH, CDR2 LQKENI. Trimming shortened V by 6 bases and J by 4 bases, and 10 bases separated the two germline ends.

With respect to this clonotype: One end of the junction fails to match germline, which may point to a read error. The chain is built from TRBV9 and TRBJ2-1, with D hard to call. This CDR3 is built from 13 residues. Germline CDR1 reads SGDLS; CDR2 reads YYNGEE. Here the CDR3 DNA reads TGTGCCAGCAACCCCGAGGCGTTTGGTGAGGAGTTCTTC. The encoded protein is CASNPEAFGEEFF.

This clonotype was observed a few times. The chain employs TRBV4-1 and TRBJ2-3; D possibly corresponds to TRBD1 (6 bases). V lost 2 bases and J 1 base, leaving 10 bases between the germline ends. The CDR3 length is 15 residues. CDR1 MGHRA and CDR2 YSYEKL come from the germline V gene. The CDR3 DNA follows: TGCGCCAGCAGCCAAAGGGGGAGAGGCACAGATACGCAGTATTTT. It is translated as CASSQRGRGTDTQYF.

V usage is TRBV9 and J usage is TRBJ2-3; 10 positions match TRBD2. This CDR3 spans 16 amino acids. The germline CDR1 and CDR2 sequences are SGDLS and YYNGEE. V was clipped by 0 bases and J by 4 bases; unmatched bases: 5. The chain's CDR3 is CASSVGAGGPADTQYF. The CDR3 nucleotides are TGTGCCAGCAGCGTAGGAGCGGGAGGGCCTGCAGATACGCAGTATTTT.